This TCR beta chain came from a study of blood T cell repertoires in COVID-19. Whole-study context: Sites across the United States, Italy and Spain contributed samples from acute and convalescent COVID-19. The cDNA or gDNA used as material had been derived from T cells, B-cell-depleted T cells, or PBMCs.

Cohorts were determined from participant-reported clinical history. The assay was immunoSEQ multiplex PCR, and TCRdb's table has in-frame clones only and misses some. Of approximately 220,000 clones listed, approximately 89% were seen once; the top ten hold 3.5% to 4%. This clone appeared a few times. The V and J ends lost 5 bases and 11 bases respectively, with 12 bases between them. This CDR3 spans 12 amino acids. Germline V gives CDR1 SEHNR, CDR2 FQNEAQ (reference sequence). This clonotype was sampled from a woman aged 25 to 45 with acute COVID-19. What was sequenced was PBMCs or T cells enriched from blood (not recorded which). This chain connects TRBV7-9 to TRBJ1-4; D gene uncertain. This chain's CDR3 is CASSPGLEKLFF. The CDR3 DNA reads TGTGCCAGCAGCCCAGGACTGGAGAAACTGTTTTTT.